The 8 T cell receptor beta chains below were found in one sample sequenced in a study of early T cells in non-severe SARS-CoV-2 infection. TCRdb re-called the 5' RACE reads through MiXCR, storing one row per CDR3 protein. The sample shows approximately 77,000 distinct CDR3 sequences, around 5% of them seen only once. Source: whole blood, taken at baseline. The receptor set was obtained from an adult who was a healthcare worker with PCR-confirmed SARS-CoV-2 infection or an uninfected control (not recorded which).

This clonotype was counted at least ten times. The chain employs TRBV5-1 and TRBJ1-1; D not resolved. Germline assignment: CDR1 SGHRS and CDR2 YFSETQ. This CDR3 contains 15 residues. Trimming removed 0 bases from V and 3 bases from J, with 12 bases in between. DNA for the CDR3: TGCGCCAGCAGCTTGGCTTCCGGGCAGCACACTGAAGCTTTCTTT. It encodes CASSLASGQHTEAFF.

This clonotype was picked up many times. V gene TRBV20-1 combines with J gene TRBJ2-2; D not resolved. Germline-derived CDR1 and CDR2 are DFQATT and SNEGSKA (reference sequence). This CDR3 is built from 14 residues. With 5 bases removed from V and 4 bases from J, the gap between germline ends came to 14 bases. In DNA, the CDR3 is TGCAGTGCTGGGCTAGGGTTGAGCACCGGGGAGCTGTTTTTT. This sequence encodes CSAGLGLSTGELFF.

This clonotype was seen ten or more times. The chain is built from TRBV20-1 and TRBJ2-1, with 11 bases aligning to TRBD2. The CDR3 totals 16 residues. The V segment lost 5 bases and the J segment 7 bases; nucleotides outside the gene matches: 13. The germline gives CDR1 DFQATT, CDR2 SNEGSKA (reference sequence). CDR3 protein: CSASPSLAGGRNEQFF. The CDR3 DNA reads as TGCAGTGCTTCCCCATCTCTAGCGGGAGGTCGAAATGAGCAGTTCTTC.

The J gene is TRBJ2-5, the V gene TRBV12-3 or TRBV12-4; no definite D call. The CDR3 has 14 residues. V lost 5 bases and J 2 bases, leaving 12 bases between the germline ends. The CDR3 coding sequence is TGTGCCAGCAGTCCGACGCGGCCACAAGAGACCCAGTACTTC. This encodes CASSPTRPQETQYF.

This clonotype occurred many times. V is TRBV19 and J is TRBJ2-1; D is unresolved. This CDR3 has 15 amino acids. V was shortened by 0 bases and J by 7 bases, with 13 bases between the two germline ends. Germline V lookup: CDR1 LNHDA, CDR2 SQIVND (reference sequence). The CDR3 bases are TGTGCCAGTAGTATAGATCACCTAGGGTTTAATGAGCAGTTCTTC. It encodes CASSIDHLGFNEQFF.

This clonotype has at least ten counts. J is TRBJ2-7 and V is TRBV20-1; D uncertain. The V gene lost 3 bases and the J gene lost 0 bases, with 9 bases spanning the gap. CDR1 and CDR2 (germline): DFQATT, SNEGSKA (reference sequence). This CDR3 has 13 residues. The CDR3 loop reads CSASNTISYEQYF. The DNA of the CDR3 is TGCAGTGCTAGTAATACTATCTCCTACGAGCAGTACTTC.

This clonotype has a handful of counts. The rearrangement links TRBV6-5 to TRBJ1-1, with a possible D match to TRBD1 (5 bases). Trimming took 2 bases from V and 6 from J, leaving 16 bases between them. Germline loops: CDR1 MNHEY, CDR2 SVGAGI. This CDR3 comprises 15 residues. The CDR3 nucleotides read TGTGCCAGCAGTTACAGCGGAGTGGGACCGCCTGAAGCTTTCTTT. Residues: CASSYSGVGPPEAFF.

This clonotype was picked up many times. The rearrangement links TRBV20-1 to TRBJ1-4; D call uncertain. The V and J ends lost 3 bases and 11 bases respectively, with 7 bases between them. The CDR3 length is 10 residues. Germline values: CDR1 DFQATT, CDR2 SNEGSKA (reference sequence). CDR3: CSARAGKLFF. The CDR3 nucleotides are TGCAGTGCTAGGGCCGGGAAACTGTTTTTT.